This entry lists 3 T cell receptor beta chains sequenced from one sample in a study of blood T cell repertoires in COVID-19. Clones were read by immunoSEQ multiplex PCR, and TCRdb kept only the in-frame ones, dropping some. Of 110,000 to 150,000 clones in the sample, around four fifths were seen once. Input material: PBMCs or T cells enriched from blood (not recorded which). These receptors were collected from a woman between 45 and 65 years old who had recovered from COVID-19.

This sequence joins TRBV30 and TRBJ1-5; 8 nucleotides align to TRBD1. The CDR3 is 14 amino acids. V was clipped by 2 bases and J by 7 bases; unmatched bases: 7. The V gene's germline CDR1 is GTSNPN and CDR2 SVGIG (reference sequence). CDR3 amino acids: CAWSSQGARQPQHF. The CDR3 DNA sequence: TGTGCCTGGAGTTCCCAGGGGGCGAGGCAGCCCCAGCATTTT.

This chain links TRBV6-4 with TRBJ2-2; D gene ambiguous. V was cut by 0 bases and J by 3 bases, with 8 bases left in between. Per germline, CDR1 MRHNA and CDR2 SNTAGT. The CDR3 covers 15 residues. The CDR3 DNA is TGTGCCAGCAGTGACTCGAAACGGGACACCGGGGAGCTGTTTTTT. This translates into CASSDSKRDTGELFF.

The genes are TRBV25-1 and TRBJ2-5; D is unclear. CDR1 MGHDK and CDR2 SYGVNS come from the germline V gene. V was cut by 1 base and J by 5 bases, with 20 bases left in between. CDR3 length equals 17 residues. The CDR3 DNA sequence: TGTGCCAGCAGTGAATGGGTCATGGCACTCTCCAGGGAGACCCAGTACTTC. This gives the protein CASSEWVMALSRETQYF.